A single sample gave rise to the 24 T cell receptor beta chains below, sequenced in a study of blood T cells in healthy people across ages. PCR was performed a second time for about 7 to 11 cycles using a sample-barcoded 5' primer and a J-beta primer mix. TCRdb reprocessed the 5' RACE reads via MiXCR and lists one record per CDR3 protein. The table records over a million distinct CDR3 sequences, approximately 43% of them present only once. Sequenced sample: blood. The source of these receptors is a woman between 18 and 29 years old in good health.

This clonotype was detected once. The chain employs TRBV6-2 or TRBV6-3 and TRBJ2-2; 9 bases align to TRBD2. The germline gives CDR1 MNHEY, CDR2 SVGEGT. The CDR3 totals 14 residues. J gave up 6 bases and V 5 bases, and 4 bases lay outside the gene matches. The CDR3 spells CASSTGLASGELFF. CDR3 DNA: TGTGCCAGCAGTACGGGACTAGCATCCGGGGAGCTGTTTTTT.

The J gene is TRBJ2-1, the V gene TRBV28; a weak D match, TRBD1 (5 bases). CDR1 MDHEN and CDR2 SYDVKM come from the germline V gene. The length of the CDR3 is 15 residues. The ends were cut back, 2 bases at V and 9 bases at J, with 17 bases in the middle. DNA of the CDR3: TGTGCCAGCAGTTTAGGTGGGCTCGGCACAGGTGAGCAGTTCTTC. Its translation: CASSLGGLGTGEQFF.

The CDR3 bases are TGTGCCATCAGTGAACCACTAGGGTCCTACGAGCAGTACTTC. Protein product: CAISEPLGSYEQYF. The chain recombines TRBV10-3 with TRBJ2-7; D is possibly TRBD2 (5 bases). Between the trimmed V and J ends, which lost 3 bases and 1 base, there was a span of 10 bases. CDR3 size: 14 residues. The germline V gene encodes CDR1 ENHRY and CDR2 SYGVKD.

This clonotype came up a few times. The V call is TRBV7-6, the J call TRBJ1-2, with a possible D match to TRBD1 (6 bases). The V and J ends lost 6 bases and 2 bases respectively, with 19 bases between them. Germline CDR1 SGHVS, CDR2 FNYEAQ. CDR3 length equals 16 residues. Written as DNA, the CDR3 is TGTGCCAGCAGTCCTACTTGGACAGTTGCGAACTATGGCTACACCTTC. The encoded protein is CASSPTWTVANYGYTF.

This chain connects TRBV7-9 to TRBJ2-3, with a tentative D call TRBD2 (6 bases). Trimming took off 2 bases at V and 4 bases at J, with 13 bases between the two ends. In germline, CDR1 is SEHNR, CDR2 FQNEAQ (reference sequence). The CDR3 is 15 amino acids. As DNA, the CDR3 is TGTGCCAGCAGCTTAACGAAGACTAGTCCAGATACGCAGTATTTT. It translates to CASSLTKTSPDTQYF.

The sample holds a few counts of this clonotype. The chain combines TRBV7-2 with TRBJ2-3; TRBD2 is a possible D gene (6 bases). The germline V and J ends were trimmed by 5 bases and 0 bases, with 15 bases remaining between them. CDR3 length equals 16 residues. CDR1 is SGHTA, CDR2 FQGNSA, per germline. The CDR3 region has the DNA TGTGCCAGCAGCAGAGTGGGGGACTCTAGCACAGATACGCAGTATTTT. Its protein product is CASSRVGDSSTDTQYF.

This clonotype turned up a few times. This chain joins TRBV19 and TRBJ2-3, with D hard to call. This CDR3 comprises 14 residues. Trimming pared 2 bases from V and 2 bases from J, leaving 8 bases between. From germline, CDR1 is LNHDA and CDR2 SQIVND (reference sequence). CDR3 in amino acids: CASSIRHVTDTQYF. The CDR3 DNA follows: TGTGCCAGTAGTATAAGGCATGTCACAGATACGCAGTATTTT.

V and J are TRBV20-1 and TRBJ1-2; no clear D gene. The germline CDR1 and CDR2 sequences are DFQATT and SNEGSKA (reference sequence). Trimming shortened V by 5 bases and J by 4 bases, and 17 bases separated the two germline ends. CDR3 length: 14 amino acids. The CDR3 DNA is TGCAGTGCTTACGAGACGGCGGAATTCTATGGCTACACCTTC. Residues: CSAYETAEFYGYTF.

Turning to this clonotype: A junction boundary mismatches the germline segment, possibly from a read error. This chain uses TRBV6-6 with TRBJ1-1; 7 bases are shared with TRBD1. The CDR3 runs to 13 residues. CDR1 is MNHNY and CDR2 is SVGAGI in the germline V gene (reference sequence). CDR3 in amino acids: CANSSQGQAEAFF. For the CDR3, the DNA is TGTGCCAACAGTTCACAGGGGCAGGCTGAAGCTTTCTTT.

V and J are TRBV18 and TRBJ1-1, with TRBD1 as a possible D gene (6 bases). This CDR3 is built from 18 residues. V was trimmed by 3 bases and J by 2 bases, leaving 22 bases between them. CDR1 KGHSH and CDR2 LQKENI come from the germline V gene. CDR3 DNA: TGTGCCAGCTCACCTGCGGGAACCGGGACACCGGTAAACACTGAAGCTTTCTTT. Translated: CASSPAGTGTPVNTEAFF.

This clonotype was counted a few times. The CDR3, as DNA: TGTGCCAGCAGTTTAAGAGGGAGGGCCAAAAACATTCAGTACTTC. This codes for CASSLRGRAKNIQYF. The V gene is TRBV28, the J gene TRBJ2-4, with a weak D call TRBD2 (6 bases). Per germline, CDR1 MDHEN and CDR2 SYDVKM. V lost 2 bases and J lost 1, with 9 bases in between. This CDR3 comprises 15 residues.

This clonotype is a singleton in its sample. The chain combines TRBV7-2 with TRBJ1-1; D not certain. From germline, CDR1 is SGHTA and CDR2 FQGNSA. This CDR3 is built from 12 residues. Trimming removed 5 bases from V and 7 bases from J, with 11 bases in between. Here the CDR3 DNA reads TGTGCCAGCAGCCTATGGGAGGGTGAAGCTTTCTTT. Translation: CASSLWEGEAFF.

The CDR3 loop is CASSLLSGVNEQFF. Written as DNA, the CDR3 is TGTGCCAGCAGCTTATTATCCGGGGTCAATGAGCAGTTCTTC. This sequence joins TRBV7-2 and TRBJ2-1, with D perhaps TRBD2 (5 bases). V was cut by 2 bases and J by 6 bases, with 11 bases left in between. The V gene's germline CDR1 is SGHTA and CDR2 FQGNSA. The CDR3 has 14 residues.

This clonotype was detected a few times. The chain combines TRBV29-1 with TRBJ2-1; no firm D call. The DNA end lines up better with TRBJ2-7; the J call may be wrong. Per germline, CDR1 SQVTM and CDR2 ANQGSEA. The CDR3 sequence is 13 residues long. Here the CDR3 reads CSVEPSSYNEQYF. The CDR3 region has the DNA TGCAGCGTTGAACCGAGCTCCTACAATGAGCAGTACTTC.

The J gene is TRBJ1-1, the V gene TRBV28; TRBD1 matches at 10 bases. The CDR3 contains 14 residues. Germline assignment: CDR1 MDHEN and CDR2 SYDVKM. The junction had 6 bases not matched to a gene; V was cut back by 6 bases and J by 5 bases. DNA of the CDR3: TGTGCCAGCAGCAGGGGACAGGGGTTAACTGAAGCTTTCTTT. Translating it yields CASSRGQGLTEAFF.

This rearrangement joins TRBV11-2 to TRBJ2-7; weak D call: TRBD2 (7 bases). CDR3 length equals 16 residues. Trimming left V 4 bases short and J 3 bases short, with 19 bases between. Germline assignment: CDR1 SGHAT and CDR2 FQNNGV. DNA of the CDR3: TGTGCCAGCAGCTCCCCGGTGGAGGGGGGGGACTACGAGCAGTACTTC. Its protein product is CASSSPVEGGDYEQYF. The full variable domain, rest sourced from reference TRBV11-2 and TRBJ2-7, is EAGVAQSPRYKIIEKRQSVAFWCNPISGHATLYWYQQILGQGPKLLIQFQNNGVVDDSQLPKDRFSAERLKGVDSTLKIQPAKLEDSAVYLCASSSPVEGGDYEQYFGPGTRLTVT.

The CDR3 protein is CASSSLRWEGNTQYF. The CDR3 nucleotides read TGTGCCAGCAGCTCTCTCCGGTGGGAGGGGAATACGCAGTATTTT. The chain has TRBV11-2 and TRBJ2-3; 7 nucleotides agree with TRBD2. This CDR3 has 15 amino acids. Germline V gene sequence: CDR1 SGHAT, CDR2 FQNNGV. The junction had 11 bases not matched to a gene; V was cut back by 4 bases and J by 7 bases. Complete variable domain (other parts from reference TRBV11-2 and TRBJ2-3): EAGVAQSPRYKIIEKRQSVAFWCNPISGHATLYWYQQILGQGPKLLIQFQNNGVVDDSQLPKDRFSAERLKGVDSTLKIQPAKLEDSAVYLCASSSLRWEGNTQYFGPGTRLTVL.

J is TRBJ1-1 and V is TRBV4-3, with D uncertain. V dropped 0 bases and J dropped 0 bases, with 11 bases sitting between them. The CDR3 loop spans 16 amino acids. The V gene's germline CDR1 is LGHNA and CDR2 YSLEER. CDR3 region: CASSQDSVAMNTEAFF. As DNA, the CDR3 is TGCGCCAGCAGCCAAGATTCGGTGGCCATGAACACTGAAGCTTTCTTT.

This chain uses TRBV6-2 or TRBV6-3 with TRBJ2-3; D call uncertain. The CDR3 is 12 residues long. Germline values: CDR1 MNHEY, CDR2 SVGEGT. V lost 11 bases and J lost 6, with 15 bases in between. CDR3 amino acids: CAAKGPGDTQYF. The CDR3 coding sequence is TGTGCCGCCAAAGGCCCCGGGGATACGCAGTATTTT.

CDR3: CSALVGSTDTQYF. As DNA, the CDR3 is TGCAGTGCCCTGGTGGGGAGCACAGATACGCAGTATTTT. V is TRBV20-1 and J is TRBJ2-3, with D uncertain. Germline CDR1 reads DFQATT; CDR2 reads SNEGSKA (reference sequence). Trimming pared 6 bases from V and 0 bases from J, leaving 10 bases between. The CDR3 is 13 amino acids.

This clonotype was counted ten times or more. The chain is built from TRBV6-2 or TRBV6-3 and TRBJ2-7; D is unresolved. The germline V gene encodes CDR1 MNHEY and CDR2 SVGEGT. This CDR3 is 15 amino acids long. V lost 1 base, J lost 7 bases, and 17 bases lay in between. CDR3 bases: TGTGCCAGCAGTTACTTGTTCTCCTCTCCGAAGGAGCAGTACTTC. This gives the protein CASSYLFSSPKEQYF.

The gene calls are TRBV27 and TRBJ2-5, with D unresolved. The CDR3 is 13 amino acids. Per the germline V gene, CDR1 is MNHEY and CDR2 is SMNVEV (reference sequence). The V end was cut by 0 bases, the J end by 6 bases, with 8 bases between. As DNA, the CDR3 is TGTGCCAGCAGTTTATCGTCGTTTCAGACCCAGTACTTC. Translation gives CASSLSSFQTQYF.

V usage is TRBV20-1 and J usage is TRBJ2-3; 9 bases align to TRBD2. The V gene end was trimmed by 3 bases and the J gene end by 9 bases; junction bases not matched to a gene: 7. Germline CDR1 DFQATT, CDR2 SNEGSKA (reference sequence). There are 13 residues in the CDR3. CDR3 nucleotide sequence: TGCAGTGCTAGCGTACTAGCGGGTAGGACGCAGTATTTT. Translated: CSASVLAGRTQYF.

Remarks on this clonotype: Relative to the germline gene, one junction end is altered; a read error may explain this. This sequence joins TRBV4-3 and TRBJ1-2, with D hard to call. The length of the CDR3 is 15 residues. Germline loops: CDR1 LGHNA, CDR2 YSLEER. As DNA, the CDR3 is TGCGCCAGCAGCAAAGAGCAGTCGGGAGGCTATGGCTACACCTTC. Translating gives CASSKEQSGGYGYTF.